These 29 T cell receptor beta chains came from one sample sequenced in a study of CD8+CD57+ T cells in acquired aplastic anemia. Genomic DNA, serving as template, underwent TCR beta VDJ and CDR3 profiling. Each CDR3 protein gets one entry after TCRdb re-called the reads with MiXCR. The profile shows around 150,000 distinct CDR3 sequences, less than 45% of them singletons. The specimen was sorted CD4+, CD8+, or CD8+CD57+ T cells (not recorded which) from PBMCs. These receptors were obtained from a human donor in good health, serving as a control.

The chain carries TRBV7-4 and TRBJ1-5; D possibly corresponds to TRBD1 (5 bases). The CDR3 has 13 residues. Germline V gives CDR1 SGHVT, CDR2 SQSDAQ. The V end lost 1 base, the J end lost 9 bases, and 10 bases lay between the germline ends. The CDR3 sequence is CASSLGQGGPQHF. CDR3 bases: TGTGCCAGCAGCTTAGGGCAGGGAGGGCCCCAGCATTTT.

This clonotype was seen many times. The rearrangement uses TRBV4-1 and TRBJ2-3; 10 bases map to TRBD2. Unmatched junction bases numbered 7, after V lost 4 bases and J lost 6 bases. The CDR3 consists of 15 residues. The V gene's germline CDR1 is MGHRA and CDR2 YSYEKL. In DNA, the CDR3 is TGCGCCAGCAGCCCAAGAGCGGGGGGGGAGGATACGCAGTATTTT. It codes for CASSPRAGGEDTQYF.

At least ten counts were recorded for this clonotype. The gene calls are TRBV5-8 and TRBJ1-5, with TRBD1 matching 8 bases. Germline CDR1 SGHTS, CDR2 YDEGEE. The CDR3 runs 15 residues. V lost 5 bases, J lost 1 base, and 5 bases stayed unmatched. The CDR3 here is CASSRTGNSNQPQHF. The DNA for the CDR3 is TGTGCCAGCAGTCGGACAGGGAACAGCAATCAGCCCCAGCATTTT.

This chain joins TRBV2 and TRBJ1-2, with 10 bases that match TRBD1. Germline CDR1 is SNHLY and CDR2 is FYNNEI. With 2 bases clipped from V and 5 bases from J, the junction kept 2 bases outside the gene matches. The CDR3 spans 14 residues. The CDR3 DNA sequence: TGTGCCAGCAGTGAATTGGGACAGGGGTATGGCTACACCTTC. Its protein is CASSELGQGYGYTF.

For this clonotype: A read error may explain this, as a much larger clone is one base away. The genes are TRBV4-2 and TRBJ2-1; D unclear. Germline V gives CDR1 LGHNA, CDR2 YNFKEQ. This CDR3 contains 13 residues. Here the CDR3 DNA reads TGTGCCAGCAGCCTAAGTGGGATAGATGAGCAGCTCTTC. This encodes CASSLSGIDEQLF.

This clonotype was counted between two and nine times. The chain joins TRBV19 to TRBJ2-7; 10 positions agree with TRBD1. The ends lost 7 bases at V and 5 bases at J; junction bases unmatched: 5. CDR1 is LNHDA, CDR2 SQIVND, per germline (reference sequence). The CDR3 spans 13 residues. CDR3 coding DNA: TGTGCCAGTATGGGGACAGGGGAACACGAGCAGTACTTC. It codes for CASMGTGEHEQYF.

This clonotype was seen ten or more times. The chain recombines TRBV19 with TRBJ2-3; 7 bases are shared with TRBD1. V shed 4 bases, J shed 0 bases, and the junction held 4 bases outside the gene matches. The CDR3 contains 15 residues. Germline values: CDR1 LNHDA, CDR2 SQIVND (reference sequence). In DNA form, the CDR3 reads TGTGCCAGTAGTACCCTCAGGGGGAGCACAGATACGCAGTATTTT. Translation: CASSTLRGSTDTQYF.

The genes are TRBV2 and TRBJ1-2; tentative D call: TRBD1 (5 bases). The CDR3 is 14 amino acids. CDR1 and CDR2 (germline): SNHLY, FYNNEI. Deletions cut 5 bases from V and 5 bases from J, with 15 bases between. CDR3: CASSIAGGGYGYTF. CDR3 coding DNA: TGTGCCAGCAGTATCGCCGGGGGAGGATATGGCTACACCTTC.

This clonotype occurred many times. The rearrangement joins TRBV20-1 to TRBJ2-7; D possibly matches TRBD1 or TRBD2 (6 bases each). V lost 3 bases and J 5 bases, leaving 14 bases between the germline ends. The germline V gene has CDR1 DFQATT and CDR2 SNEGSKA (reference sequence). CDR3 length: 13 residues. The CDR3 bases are TGCAGTGCTAGCGACAGGAGGGTCAACGAGCAGTACTTC. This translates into CSASDRRVNEQYF.

The CDR3 reads CASSRASGGSTDTQYF. The CDR3, as DNA: TGTGCCAGTAGTCGGGCTAGCGGGGGTAGCACAGATACGCAGTATTTT. The chain combines TRBV19 with TRBJ2-3; 10 nucleotides align to TRBD2. The CDR3 has 16 amino acids. Germline CDR1 and CDR2: LNHDA and SQIVND (reference sequence). V shed 5 bases and J 0 bases; nucleotides not matched to a gene: 5. The whole variable domain, remainder taken from reference TRBV19 and TRBJ2-3, is DGGITQSPKYLFRKEGQNVTLSCEQNLNHDAMYWYRQDPGQGLRLIYYSQIVNDFQKGDIAEGYSVSREKKESFPLTVTSAQKNPTAFYLCASSRASGGSTDTQYFGPGTRLTVL.

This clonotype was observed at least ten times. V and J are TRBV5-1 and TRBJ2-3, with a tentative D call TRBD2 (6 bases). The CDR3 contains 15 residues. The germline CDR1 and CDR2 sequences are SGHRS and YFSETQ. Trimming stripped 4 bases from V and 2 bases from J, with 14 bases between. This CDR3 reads CASSRGEIDTDTQYF. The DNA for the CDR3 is TGCGCCAGCAGCCGCGGGGAGATCGACACAGATACGCAGTATTTT.

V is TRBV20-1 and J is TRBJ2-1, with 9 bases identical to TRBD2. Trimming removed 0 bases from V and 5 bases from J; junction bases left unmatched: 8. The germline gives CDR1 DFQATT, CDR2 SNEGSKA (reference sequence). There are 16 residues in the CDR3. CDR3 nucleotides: TGCAGTGCTAGAGATGTTCAGCGGGAGGCAAACAATGAGCAGTTCTTC. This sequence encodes CSARDVQREANNEQFF.

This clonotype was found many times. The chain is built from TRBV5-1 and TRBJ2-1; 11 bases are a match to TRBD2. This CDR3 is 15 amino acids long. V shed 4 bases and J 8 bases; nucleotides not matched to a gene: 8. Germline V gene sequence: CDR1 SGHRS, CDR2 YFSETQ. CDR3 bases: TGCGCCAGCAGCCTGGGACTAGCGGAGATGGATGAGCAGTTCTTC. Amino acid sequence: CASSLGLAEMDEQFF.

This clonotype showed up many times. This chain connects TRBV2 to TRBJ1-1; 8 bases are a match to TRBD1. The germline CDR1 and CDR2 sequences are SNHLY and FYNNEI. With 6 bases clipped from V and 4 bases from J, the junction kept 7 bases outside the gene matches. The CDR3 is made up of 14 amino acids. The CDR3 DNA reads TGTGCCAGCAGGGGGGACAGGTCGGGCACTGAAGCTTTCTTT. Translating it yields CASRGDRSGTEAFF.

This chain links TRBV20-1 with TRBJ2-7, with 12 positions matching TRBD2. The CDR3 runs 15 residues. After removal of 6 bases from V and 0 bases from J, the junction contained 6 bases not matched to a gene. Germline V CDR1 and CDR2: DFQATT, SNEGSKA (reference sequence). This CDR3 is CSARLAGAPSYEQYF. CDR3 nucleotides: TGCAGTGCGAGACTAGCGGGGGCACCCTCCTACGAGCAGTACTTC.

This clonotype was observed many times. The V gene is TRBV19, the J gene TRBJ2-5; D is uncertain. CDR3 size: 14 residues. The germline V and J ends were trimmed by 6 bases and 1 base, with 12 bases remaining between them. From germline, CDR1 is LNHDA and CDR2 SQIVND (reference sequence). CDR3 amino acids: CASSRTAIQETQYF. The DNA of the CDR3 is TGTGCCAGTAGCCGGACGGCTATCCAAGAGACCCAGTACTTC.

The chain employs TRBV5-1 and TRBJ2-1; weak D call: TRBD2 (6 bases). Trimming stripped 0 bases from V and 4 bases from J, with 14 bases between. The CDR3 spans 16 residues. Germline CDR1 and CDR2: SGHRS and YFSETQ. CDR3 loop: CASSLGGALGYNEQFF. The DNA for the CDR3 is TGCGCCAGCAGCTTGGGCGGGGCTCTGGGGTACAATGAGCAGTTCTTC.

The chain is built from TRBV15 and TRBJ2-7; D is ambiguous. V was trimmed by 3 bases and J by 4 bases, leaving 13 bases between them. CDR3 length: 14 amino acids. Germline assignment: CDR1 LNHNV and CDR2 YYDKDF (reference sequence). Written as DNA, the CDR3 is TGTGCCACCAGCAGCCAAGGGCTGGTATACGAGCAGTACTTC. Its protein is CATSSQGLVYEQYF.

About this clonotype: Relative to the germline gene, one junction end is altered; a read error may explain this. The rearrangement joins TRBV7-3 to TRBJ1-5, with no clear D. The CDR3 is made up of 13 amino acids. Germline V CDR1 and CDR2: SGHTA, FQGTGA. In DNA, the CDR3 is TGTGCCAGCAGCCTAACAACGGCTCAGCCCCAGCATTTT. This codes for CASSLTTAQPQHF.

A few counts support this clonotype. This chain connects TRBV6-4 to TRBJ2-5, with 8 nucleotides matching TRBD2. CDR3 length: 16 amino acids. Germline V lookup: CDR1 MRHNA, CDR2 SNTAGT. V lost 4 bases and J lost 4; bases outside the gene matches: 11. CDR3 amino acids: CASSGVGGAPRETQYF. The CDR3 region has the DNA TGTGCCAGCAGTGGTGTCGGGGGGGCGCCCCGAGAGACCCAGTACTTC.

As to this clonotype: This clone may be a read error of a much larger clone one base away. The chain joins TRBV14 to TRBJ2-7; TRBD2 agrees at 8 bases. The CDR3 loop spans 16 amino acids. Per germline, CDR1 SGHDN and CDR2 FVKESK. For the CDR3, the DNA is TGTGCCAGCAGCCCGTCGAGCGGGAGACCCCTGTACGCGCAGTACTTC. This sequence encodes CASSPSSGRPLYAQYF.

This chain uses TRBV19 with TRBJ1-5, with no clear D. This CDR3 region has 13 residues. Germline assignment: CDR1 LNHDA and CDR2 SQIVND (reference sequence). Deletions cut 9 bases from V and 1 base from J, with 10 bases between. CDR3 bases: TGTGCCAGCAGCTTGGAGAGCAATCAGCCCCAGCATTTT. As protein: CASSLESNQPQHF.

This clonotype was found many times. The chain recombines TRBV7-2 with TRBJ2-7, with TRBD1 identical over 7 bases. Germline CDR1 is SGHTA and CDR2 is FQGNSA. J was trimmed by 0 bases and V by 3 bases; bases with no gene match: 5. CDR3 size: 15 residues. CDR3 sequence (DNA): TGTGCCAGCAGCTTTTTGGGACAGAACTCCTACGAGCAGTACTTC. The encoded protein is CASSFLGQNSYEQYF.

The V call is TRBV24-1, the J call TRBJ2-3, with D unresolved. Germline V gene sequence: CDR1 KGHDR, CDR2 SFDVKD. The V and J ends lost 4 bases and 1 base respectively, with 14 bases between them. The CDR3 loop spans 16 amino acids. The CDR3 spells CATSEYGPVGTDTQYF. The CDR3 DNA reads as TGTGCCACCAGTGAGTACGGACCCGTGGGCACAGATACGCAGTATTTT.

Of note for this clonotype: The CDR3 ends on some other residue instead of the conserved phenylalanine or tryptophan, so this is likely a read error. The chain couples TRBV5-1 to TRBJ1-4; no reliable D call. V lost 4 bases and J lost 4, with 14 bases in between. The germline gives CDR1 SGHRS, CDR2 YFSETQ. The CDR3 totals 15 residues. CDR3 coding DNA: TGCGCCAGCAGCCTCAGCGCACCCGTTAATGAAAAACTGTTTTCT. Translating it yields CASSLSAPVNEKLFS.

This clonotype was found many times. The DNA of the CDR3 is TGTGCCAGCAGTTTCGCAGGGAGCTCCTATAATTCACCCCTCCACTTT. It yields the protein CASSFAGSSYNSPLHF. The chain uses TRBV27 and TRBJ1-6; possible D gene TRBD1, 5 bases. Trimming removed 3 bases from V and 0 bases from J, with 9 bases in between. The CDR3 runs to 16 residues. Germline loops: CDR1 MNHEY, CDR2 SMNVEV (reference sequence).

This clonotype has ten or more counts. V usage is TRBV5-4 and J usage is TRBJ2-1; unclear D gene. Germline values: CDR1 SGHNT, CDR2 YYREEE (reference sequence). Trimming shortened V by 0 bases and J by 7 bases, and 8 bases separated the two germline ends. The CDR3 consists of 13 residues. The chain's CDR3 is CASSLVGGNEQFF. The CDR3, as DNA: TGTGCCAGCAGCTTGGTGGGCGGTAATGAGCAGTTCTTC.

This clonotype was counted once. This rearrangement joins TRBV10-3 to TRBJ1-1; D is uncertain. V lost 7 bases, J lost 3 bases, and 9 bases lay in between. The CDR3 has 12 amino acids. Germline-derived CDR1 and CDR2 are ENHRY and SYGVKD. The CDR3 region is CAINRADTEAFF. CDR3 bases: TGTGCCATCAATAGGGCTGACACTGAAGCTTTCTTT.

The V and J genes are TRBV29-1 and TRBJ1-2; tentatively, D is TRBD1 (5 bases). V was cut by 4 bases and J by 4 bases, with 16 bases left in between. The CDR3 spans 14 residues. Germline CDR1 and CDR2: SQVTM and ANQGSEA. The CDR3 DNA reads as TGCAGCGTTGGAGTTTTTGGGGGGGGCTATGGCTACACCTTC. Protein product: CSVGVFGGGYGYTF.